Shown below are 5 T cell receptor beta chains from a single sample sequenced in a study of OX40 agonist ivuxolimab in advanced cancers. Sequenced by immunoSEQ multiplex PCR; TCRdb stores in-frame clones only, minus some. The table lists fewer than 40,000 clones, around 80% of them singletons, with less than 25% in the top ten. Material: CD4+ or CD8+ T cells sorted from blood, obtained in a trial of the OX40 agonist ivuxolimab. Receptors were obtained from an adult with an advanced solid tumor such as melanoma, head and neck, liver or kidney cancer.

The chain has TRBV7-9 and TRBJ2-1; 10 nucleotides agree with TRBD1. The CDR3 has 14 amino acids. The V gene end was trimmed by 3 bases and the J gene end by 6 bases; junction bases not matched to a gene: 2. Germline-derived CDR1 and CDR2 are SEHNR and FQNEAQ (reference sequence). CDR3: CASSFWDRGNEQFF. For the CDR3, the DNA is TGTGCCAGCAGCTTCTGGGACAGGGGCAATGAGCAGTTCTTC.

V and J are TRBV2 and TRBJ2-7; 8 nucleotides match TRBD2. V dropped 7 bases and J dropped 6; count of bases not matched to a gene: 11. Germline V gives CDR1 SNHLY, CDR2 FYNNEI. This CDR3 contains 14 residues. CDR3 protein: CASTRQREGSEQYF. The CDR3 DNA reads TGTGCCAGCACTCGTCAACGGGAGGGATCCGAGCAGTACTTC. Drawing the rest from reference TRBV2 and TRBJ2-7, the complete variable domain is EPEVTQTPSHQVTQMGQEVILRCVPISNHLYFYWYRQILGQKVEFLVSFYNNEISEKSEIFDDQFSVERPDGSNFTLKIRSTKLEDSAMYFCASTRQREGSEQYFGPGTRLTVT.

The chain employs TRBV5-1 and TRBJ2-3; D is possibly TRBD2 (7 bases). Germline lookup yields CDR1 SGHRS and CDR2 YFSETQ. V was clipped by 4 bases and J by 0 bases, with 12 bases between them. The CDR3 contains 15 residues. The CDR3: CASSRAGQSTDTQYF. The DNA for the CDR3 is TGCGCCAGCAGCAGAGCGGGACAAAGCACAGATACGCAGTATTTT.

The chain uses TRBV19 and TRBJ2-3; the D gene is possibly TRBD1 (6 bases). Germline V lookup: CDR1 LNHDA, CDR2 SQIVND (reference sequence). The CDR3 runs to 16 residues. V was cut by 7 bases and J by 1 base, with 18 bases left in between. In DNA form, the CDR3 reads TGTGCCAGTAACCGAATAGGGACATCAGGCACAGATACGCAGTATTTT. Amino acids: CASNRIGTSGTDTQYF. Based on the CDR3 plus reference TRBV19 and TRBJ2-3, the full variable domain is DGGITQSPKYLFRKEGQNVTLSCEQNLNHDAMYWYRQDPGQGLRLIYYSQIVNDFQKGDIAEGYSVSREKKESFPLTVTSAQKNPTAFYLCASNRIGTSGTDTQYFGPGTRLTVL.

V gene TRBV7-3 combines with J gene TRBJ1-1; no firm D call. This CDR3 is 14 amino acids long. With 2 bases removed from V and 2 bases from J, the gap between germline ends came to 9 bases. In germline, CDR1 is SGHTA, CDR2 FQGTGA. CDR3: CASSLEAGNTEAFF. The CDR3 DNA is TGTGCCAGCAGCTTAGAGGCGGGAAACACTGAAGCTTTCTTT.